The next 16 T cell receptor beta chains were all read from a single sample in a study of blood T cell repertoires in COVID-19. Data came from immunoSEQ multiplex PCR; TCRdb stores just in-frame clones and leaves some out. The profile shows about 200,000 clones, roughly 90% of them singletons. What was sequenced was peripheral blood. The receptors shown here come from a man between 18 and 35 years old with active or convalescent COVID-19.

The chain has TRBV28 and TRBJ1-5; maybe TRBD1 (6 bases). CDR1 and CDR2 from the germline V gene are MDHEN and SYDVKM. This CDR3 has 14 residues. CDR3 DNA: TGTGCAACACAGGGAACCGTAAACTATCAGCCCCAGCATTTT. Translated: CATQGTVNYQPQHF.

This clone was observed once. V is TRBV7-9 and J is TRBJ1-2; 10 bases align to TRBD1. The J segment lost 2 bases and the V segment lost 5 bases, leaving 5 bases of the junction unmatched. The CDR3 totals 15 residues. Per the germline V gene, CDR1 is SEHNR and CDR2 is FQNEAQ (reference sequence). DNA for the CDR3: TGTGCCAGCAGCGGCAGGGACAGGGGAAACTATGGCTACACCTTC. Protein product: CASSGRDRGNYGYTF.

The chain combines TRBV6-5 with TRBJ1-2; possibly TRBD1 for D (6 bases). CDR3 length: 13 residues. With 8 bases removed from V and 4 bases from J, the gap between germline ends came to 14 bases. Germline V CDR1 and CDR2: MNHEY, SVGAGI. This chain's CDR3 is CASRSSGAYGYTF. The CDR3 nucleotides read TGTGCCAGCCGCAGTTCAGGGGCCTATGGCTACACCTTC.

The chain combines TRBV10-3 with TRBJ2-5; tentatively, D is TRBD2 (5 bases). Germline CDR1 is ENHRY and CDR2 is SYGVKD. The CDR3 has 14 amino acids. V lost 6 bases, J lost 3 bases, and 14 bases lay in between. Here the CDR3 DNA reads TGTGCCATCAGCCTGTCGAGCGGAGAAGAGACCCAGTACTTC. It translates to CAISLSSGEETQYF.

The chain joins TRBV6-1 to TRBJ1-6, with D tentatively TRBD1 (6 bases). V lost 1 base to trimming and J lost 8 bases, with 12 bases between them. The CDR3 contains 15 residues. Germline values: CDR1 MNHNS, CDR2 SASEGT. CDR3 in amino acids: CASSEDGGLDSPLHF. Here the CDR3 DNA reads TGTGCCAGCAGTGAAGACGGGGGGCTTGATTCACCCCTCCACTTT.

V is TRBV6-6 and J is TRBJ1-4; D remains ambiguous. The V and J ends lost 6 bases and 0 bases respectively, with 14 bases between them. The CDR3 loop spans 16 amino acids. CDR1 is MNHNY, CDR2 SVGAGI, per germline (reference sequence). CDR3 in DNA: TGTGCCAGCAGCCATATTGACTCTACAACTAATGAAAAACTGTTTTTT. This gives the protein CASSHIDSTTNEKLFF.

This sequence joins TRBV7-3 and TRBJ2-3; possibly TRBD2 for D (6 bases). Germline loops: CDR1 SGHTA, CDR2 FQGTGA. The ends were cut back, 5 bases at V and 5 bases at J, with 20 bases in the middle. The CDR3 totals 16 residues. CDR3 bases: TGTGCCAGCAGCCTCCAGTCTGGCGGGGTGGAAGATACGCAGTATTTT. This gives the protein CASSLQSGGVEDTQYF.

The V and J genes are TRBV5-8 and TRBJ1-2; D possibly corresponds to TRBD1 (5 bases). The germline gives CDR1 SGHTS, CDR2 YDEGEE. Trimming cost V 0 bases and J 4 bases, with 16 bases left between them. CDR3 size: 16 residues. In DNA, the CDR3 is TGTGCCAGCAGCTTGGGCGGGGCTCCCGACACCTATGGCTACACCTTC. This codes for CASSLGGAPDTYGYTF. Full variable domain (remainder filled in from reference TRBV5-8 and TRBJ1-2): EAGVTQSPTHLIKTRGQQATLRCSPISGHTSVYWYQQALGLGLQFLLWYDEGEERNRGNFPPRFSGRQFPNYSSELNVNALELEDSALYLCASSLGGAPDTYGYTFGSGTRLTVV.

This sequence joins TRBV30 and TRBJ1-4; D unclear. This CDR3 is built from 11 residues. CDR1 is GTSNPN and CDR2 is SVGIG in the germline V gene (reference sequence). The chain's CDR3 is CGGRGNEKLFF. The DNA for the CDR3 is TGTGGTGGTCGGGGTAATGAAAAACTGTTTTTT.

This clone occurred once. The J gene is TRBJ2-3, the V gene TRBV5-1; D remains unclear. With 2 bases removed from V and 4 bases from J, the gap between germline ends came to 2 bases. The germline V gene encodes CDR1 SGHRS and CDR2 YFSETQ. There are 11 residues in the CDR3. In DNA form, the CDR3 reads TGCGCCAGCAGCTTCGCAGATACGCAGTATTTT. Its protein is CASSFADTQYF.

The rearrangement uses TRBV28 and TRBJ1-4; no firm D call. CDR1 is MDHEN and CDR2 is SYDVKM in the germline V gene. V dropped 6 bases and J dropped 10 bases, with 15 bases sitting between them. This CDR3 region has 13 residues. The CDR3 sequence is CASSSGFRGKLFF. DNA of the CDR3: TGTGCCAGCAGCTCGGGATTCCGAGGAAAACTGTTTTTT. The full variable domain, rest sourced from reference TRBV28 and TRBJ1-4, is DVKVTQSSRYLVKRTGEKVFLECVQDMDHENMFWYRQDPGLGLRLIYFSYDVKMKEKGDIPEGYSVSREKKERFSLILESASTNQTSMYLCASSSGFRGKLFFGSGTQLSVL.

CDR3: CASSYGGSNQPQHF. The CDR3 nucleotides are TGTGCCAGCAGTTATGGGGGGAGCAATCAGCCCCAGCATTTT. This chain uses TRBV6-2 or TRBV6-3 with TRBJ1-5, with D perhaps TRBD1 (5 bases). The CDR3 spans 14 residues. V lost 3 bases and J lost 1, with 7 bases in between. CDR1 is MNHEY and CDR2 is SVGEGT in the germline V gene.

The chain is built from TRBV27 and TRBJ2-2; no firm D call. The CDR3 has 13 amino acids. Germline V gene sequence: CDR1 MNHEY, CDR2 SMNVEV (reference sequence). V shed 0 bases and J shed 5 bases, with 4 bases lying between them. The CDR3 reads CASSLSRTGELFF. As DNA, the CDR3 is TGTGCCAGCAGTTTATCGCGGACCGGGGAGCTGTTTTTT.

The CDR3 sequence is CASNGDYEDTGELFF. The CDR3 nucleotides are TGTGCCAGCAACGGGGACTACGAAGACACCGGGGAGCTGTTTTTT. The J gene is TRBJ2-2, the V gene TRBV2; 7 bases are shared with TRBD2. The V segment lost 7 bases and the J segment 3 bases; nucleotides outside the gene matches: 8. Looked up from germline, CDR1 is SNHLY and CDR2 is FYNNEI. The CDR3 sequence is 15 residues long.

The V call is TRBV18, the J call TRBJ1-6; D may be TRBD1 (6 bases). Trimming took 4 bases from V and 4 from J, leaving 11 bases between them. The CDR3 covers 15 residues. Germline CDR1 reads KGHSH; CDR2 reads LQKENI. The CDR3 bases are TGTGCCAGCTCACGACTCGGGACATATAATTCACCCCTCCACTTT. Translated, it gives CASSRLGTYNSPLHF.

The chain couples TRBV19 to TRBJ1-5, with TRBD1 as a possible D gene (5 bases). V lost 6 bases and J lost 6, with 21 bases in between. CDR3 length: 16 residues. The germline V gene has CDR1 LNHDA and CDR2 SQIVND (reference sequence). CDR3 sequence (DNA): TGTGCCAGTAGCGCGGGAGATGGGGACTTGGGTCAGCCCCAGCATTTT. Its translation is CASSAGDGDLGQPQHF.